The T cell receptor beta chain under discussion was sequenced for a study of CD8 T cells in Susac syndrome. It was with random hexamers that roughly 0.45 to 1 ug RNA was reverse transcribed. Amplification of TCR beta CDR3 by immunoSEQ multiplex PCR spanned 54 Vbeta and 13 Jbeta. MiXCR, applied by TCRdb to the immunoSEQ multiplex PCR reads, yields one record per CDR3 protein. This table has hundreds of thousands of distinct CDR3 sequences, 89% appearing once. This CDR3 contains 14 residues. V lost 5 bases, J lost 3 bases, and 14 bases lay in between. Germline loops: CDR1 MNHEY, CDR2 SVGEGT. The V call is TRBV6-2 or TRBV6-3, the J call TRBJ2-7; D is unresolved. The sequence was collected from a human donor with multiple sclerosis. Sequenced input: CD8+ T cells from PBMCs. The CDR3 loop reads CASSPPWPLYEQYF. The CDR3 DNA follows: TGTGCCAGCAGTCCACCGTGGCCCCTCTACGAGCAGTACTTC.